One and the same sample provided the 26 T cell receptor beta chains below, sequenced in a study of regulatory T cells in long-lasting Graves disease. Described time point: newly diagnosed GD, antithyroid drugs for less than 3 months. The TCR library was prepared using RNA isolated from PBMCs. Through Arm-PCR of CDR3 regions and iRepertoire HTBI primers, TCR beta libraries were built. TCRdb redid the calling of the multiplex PCR reads with MiXCR, one entry per CDR3 protein. The profile shows about 380,000 distinct CDR3 sequences, about 16% of them singletons. The sample was peripheral blood mononuclear cells (PBMCs), taken at new diagnosis, from a patient treated with antithyroid drugs. Receptors originate from a female donor with Graves disease.

The table lists this clonotype with many counts. The J gene is TRBJ2-7, the V gene TRBV6-1; 15 bases line up with TRBD2. The CDR3 length is 23 residues. Germline CDR1 reads MNHNS; CDR2 reads SASEGT. V lost 7 bases and J lost 4; bases outside the gene matches: 29. Written as DNA, the CDR3 is TGTGCCAGCACGGGACGCGGACAGGAGTTCTCGGGACTAGCGGGAGGCCGGTTTTACGAGCAGTACTTC. Encoded protein: CASTGRGQEFSGLAGGRFYEQYF.

The rearrangement uses TRBV6-2 or TRBV6-3 and TRBJ2-2; D not resolved. This CDR3 comprises 14 residues. Germline loops: CDR1 MNHEY, CDR2 SVGEGT. V lost 2 bases and J lost 4, with 8 bases in between. CDR3 residues: CASSYSRSTGELFF. Written as DNA, the CDR3 is TGTGCCAGCAGTTACAGTCGGAGCACCGGGGAGCTGTTTTTT.

On this clonotype itself: A much larger clonotype is one base distant, so this may be a read error. The rearrangement links TRBV6-2 or TRBV6-3 to TRBJ2-2; D possibly corresponds to TRBD1 (6 bases). Germline assignment: CDR1 MNHEY and CDR2 SVGEGT. The V end lost 5 bases, the J end lost 9 bases, and 22 bases lay between the germline ends. CDR3 length: 16 amino acids. The CDR3 is CASSDRGHPRPRELFF. CDR3 DNA sequence: TGTGCCAGCAGTGATCGGGGACACCCACGCCCGCGGGAGCTGTTTTTT.

The V gene is TRBV28, the J gene TRBJ2-2; D might be TRBD1 or TRBD2, each matching 6 bases. Trimming shortened V by 6 bases and J by 6 bases, and 17 bases separated the two germline ends. This CDR3 is built from 15 residues. Germline-derived CDR1 and CDR2 are MDHEN and SYDVKM. The CDR3 loop is CASRFSGGRPGELFF. The CDR3 DNA reads as TGTGCCAGCAGATTTTCTGGGGGGCGGCCCGGGGAGCTGTTTTTT.

This clonotype was detected many times. One end of the junction is discordant with germline, which a read error may explain. This chain uses TRBV5-1 with TRBJ2-5, with TRBD2 identical over 12 bases. Per germline, CDR1 SGHRS and CDR2 YFSETQ. The CDR3 sequence is 16 residues long. Here the CDR3 DNA reads TGTGCCAGCAGCTTAACTAGCGGGGGGTACCAAGAGACCCAGTACTTC. This translates into CASSLTSGGYQETQYF.

The sample holds many counts of this clonotype. The rearrangement uses TRBV2 and TRBJ1-1; tentatively, D is TRBD1 (6 bases). The V gene's germline CDR1 is SNHLY and CDR2 FYNNEI. The V end lost 6 bases, the J end lost 4 bases, and 15 bases lay between the germline ends. The CDR3 sequence is 14 residues long. DNA for the CDR3: TGTGCCAGCAGGGTAGGGGGTGAGGGCACTGAAGCTTTCTTT. Encoded protein: CASRVGGEGTEAFF.

This clonotype has just a few counts. The genes are TRBV12-5 and TRBJ1-3; maybe TRBD1 (5 bases). The CDR3 loop spans 13 amino acids. CDR1 is LGHNT, CDR2 FRNRAP, per germline. The V end was cut by 6 bases, the J end by 2 bases, with 8 bases between. This chain's CDR3 is CASGTETGNTIYF. CDR3 in DNA: TGTGCTAGTGGGACAGAAACTGGAAACACCATATATTTT.

This clonotype was counted ten times or more. This rearrangement joins TRBV19 to TRBJ1-1; D is unclear. Per germline, CDR1 LNHDA and CDR2 SQIVND (reference sequence). V shed 7 bases and J shed 0 bases, with 18 bases lying between them. The CDR3 runs 16 residues. The CDR3 here is CASNSPRAGVNTEAFF. DNA for the CDR3: TGTGCCAGTAACTCGCCTCGCGCAGGCGTGAACACTGAAGCTTTCTTT.

This clonotype was counted at least ten times. V usage is TRBV5-5 and J usage is TRBJ2-2; 8 nucleotides match TRBD1. This CDR3 is built from 20 residues. V was clipped by 5 bases and J by 6 bases; unmatched bases: 24. From germline, CDR1 is SGHKS and CDR2 YYEKEE (reference sequence). The CDR3 here is CASSLVALKSGTGGPGELFF. The CDR3, as DNA: TGTGCCAGCAGTTTAGTCGCCCTTAAGTCCGGGACAGGAGGCCCCGGGGAGCTGTTTTTT.

This clonotype was counted many times. The V gene is TRBV15, the J gene TRBJ1-6, with TRBD1 as a possible D gene (5 bases). The V gene lost 0 bases and the J gene lost 8 bases, with 11 bases spanning the gap. The CDR3 spans 15 residues. Germline V CDR1 and CDR2: LNHNV, YYDKDF (reference sequence). For the CDR3, the DNA is TGTGCCACCAGCAGAGACGACCGAGGGGATTCACCCCTCCACTTT. It codes for CATSRDDRGDSPLHF. The full variable domain, with the rest looked up from reference TRBV15 and TRBJ1-6, is DAMVIQNPRYQVTQFGKPVTLSCSQTLNHNVMYWYQQKSSQAPKLLFHYYDKDFNNEADTPDNFQSRRPNTSFCFLDIRSPGLGDTAMYLCATSRDDRGDSPLHFGNGTRLTVT.

To note about this clonotype: It may be a read error: a sequence one base away is much more abundant. The J gene is TRBJ2-3, the V gene TRBV7-2; 9 bases match TRBD2. Looked up from germline, CDR1 is SGHTA and CDR2 is FQGNSA. This CDR3 is built from 16 residues. V gave up 1 base and J gave up 4 bases; unmatched junction bases: 6. CDR3: CASSLVAGAGADTQYF. CDR3 in DNA: TGTGCCAGCAGCTTAGTAGCGGGAGCGGGCGCAGATACGCAGTATTTT.

This clonotype was detected many times. As DNA, the CDR3 is TGCAGTGCTTTGGACATGAACACTGAAGCTTTCTTT. It yields the protein CSALDMNTEAFF. The chain combines TRBV20-1 with TRBJ1-1, with D tentatively TRBD1 (5 bases). The CDR3 totals 12 residues. Germline CDR1 is DFQATT and CDR2 is SNEGSKA (reference sequence). V lost 5 bases and J lost 0, with 7 bases in between.

This clonotype appeared many times. The chain uses TRBV20-1 and TRBJ1-5; TRBD1 aligns across 7 bases. Germline lookup yields CDR1 DFQATT and CDR2 SNEGSKA (reference sequence). J lost 2 bases, V lost 0 bases, and 16 bases had no gene match. This CDR3 contains 19 residues. This CDR3 is CSARDRRGHLFTGNQPQHF. The CDR3 DNA is TGCAGTGCTAGAGATCGTAGGGGGCACCTATTCACAGGCAATCAGCCCCAGCATTTT.

In this sample, this clonotype turned up many times. The chain recombines TRBV7-9 with TRBJ1-1; D is possibly TRBD1 (5 bases). The V end was cut by 5 bases, the J end by 6 bases, with 13 bases between. This CDR3 is 13 amino acids long. From germline, CDR1 is SEHNR and CDR2 FQNEAQ (reference sequence). CDR3 sequence: CASSRLRVPEAFF. The DNA for the CDR3 is TGTGCCAGCAGCCGACTCAGGGTCCCTGAAGCTTTCTTT.

The chain has TRBV15 and TRBJ1-2; no definite D call. The CDR3 totals 15 residues. Germline V gene lookup returns CDR1 LNHNV and CDR2 YYDKDF (reference sequence). Trimming shortened V by 5 bases and J by 0 bases, and 13 bases separated the two germline ends. The CDR3 nucleotides read TGTGCCACCAGCCGAAGTATGGAGTCTAACTATGGCTACACCTTC. Translation: CATSRSMESNYGYTF.

There are many counts of this clonotype. The rearrangement uses TRBV12-3 or TRBV12-4 and TRBJ1-1, with D hard to call. Trimming pared 6 bases from V and 7 bases from J, leaving 18 bases between. The CDR3 covers 14 residues. The DNA of the CDR3 is TGTGCCAGCAGCATGGACCGCCGTGGGGATGAAGCTTTCTTT. Residues: CASSMDRRGDEAFF.

The chain is built from TRBV4-3 and TRBJ2-3; 11 nucleotides agree with TRBD2. CDR1 is LGHNA and CDR2 is YSLEER in the germline V gene. The CDR3 has 13 residues. The V gene end was trimmed by 2 bases and the J gene end by 11 bases; junction bases not matched to a gene: 3. The CDR3 protein is CASSQISGREQYF. CDR3 sequence (DNA): TGCGCCAGCAGCCAAATTAGCGGGAGGGAGCAGTATTTT.

The rearrangement links TRBV24-1 to TRBJ2-2, with D possibly matching TRBD2 (5 bases). This CDR3 comprises 17 residues. Between the trimmed V and J ends, which lost 6 bases and 0 bases, there was a span of 16 bases. Germline V gene lookup returns CDR1 KGHDR and CDR2 SFDVKD. CDR3 loop: CATSNSRIGANTGELFF. The CDR3 nucleotides are TGTGCCACCAGTAACTCTAGAATCGGGGCGAACACCGGGGAGCTGTTTTTT.

The table lists this clonotype with a few counts. The gene calls are TRBV4-1 and TRBJ1-2, with TRBD1 matching over 12 bases. CDR3 size: 16 residues. The V segment lost 1 base and the J segment 4 bases; nucleotides outside the gene matches: 4. Germline V gene data show CDR1 as MGHRA and CDR2 as YSYEKL. CDR3 loop: CASSQGGTGGLYGYTF. In DNA, the CDR3 is TGCGCCAGCAGCCAAGGAGGGACAGGGGGCCTCTATGGCTACACCTTC.

This clonotype came up many times. The chain couples TRBV2 to TRBJ2-3, with TRBD2 matching over 11 bases. J was trimmed by 1 base and V by 4 bases; bases with no gene match: 4. The CDR3 contains 16 residues. Germline-derived CDR1 and CDR2 are SNHLY and FYNNEI. The CDR3, as DNA: TGTGCCAGCAGTGCGGGACTAGCGGCGGGCACAGATACGCAGTATTTT. Residues: CASSAGLAAGTDTQYF.

The chain is built from TRBV4-1 and TRBJ1-4; D is unclear. Germline V lookup: CDR1 MGHRA, CDR2 YSYEKL. V lost 3 bases and J 6 bases, leaving 17 bases between the germline ends. This CDR3 is built from 16 residues. The CDR3 is CASSHALGRLYEKLFF. The CDR3 nucleotides are TGCGCCAGCAGCCACGCCTTAGGACGCCTTTATGAAAAACTGTTTTTT.

In its sample, this clonotype was seen many times. This chain connects TRBV3-1 to TRBJ2-7; D is uncertain. The CDR3 spans 14 residues. V was cut by 0 bases and J by 4 bases, with 10 bases left in between. Germline V CDR1 and CDR2: LGHDT, YNNKEL (reference sequence). The CDR3 loop is CASSQDLTDYEQYF. CDR3 bases: TGTGCCAGCAGCCAAGATCTGACTGATTACGAGCAGTACTTC.

This clonotype was recorded many times. The CDR3 coding sequence is TGTGCCAGCAGCGCCGACAGCCCTGAAGCTTTCTTT. This sequence encodes CASSADSPEAFF. The chain uses TRBV7-8 and TRBJ1-1; perhaps TRBD1 as D (5 bases). The CDR3 has 12 amino acids. The V gene lost 5 bases and the J gene lost 6 bases, with 10 bases spanning the gap. Germline values: CDR1 SGHVS, CDR2 FQNEAQ.

This chain links TRBV7-2 with TRBJ2-3, with D perhaps TRBD1 or TRBD2 (5 bases each). This CDR3 comprises 18 residues. V was shortened by 2 bases and J by 2 bases, with 20 bases between the two germline ends. Germline V lookup: CDR1 SGHTA, CDR2 FQGNSA. The CDR3 nucleotides are TGTGCCAGCAGCTTAATCGGGATCGAGGGGTTCCACACAGATACGCAGTATTTT. This translates into CASSLIGIEGFHTDTQYF.

As regards this clonotype: A much more abundant neighbour one base away suggests this may be a read error. V gene TRBV6-2 or TRBV6-3 combines with J gene TRBJ1-1, with D possibly being TRBD1 (5 bases). The CDR3 has 15 amino acids. The germline V gene has CDR1 MNHEY and CDR2 SVGEGT. Trimming stripped 5 bases from V and 2 bases from J, with 15 bases between. CDR3 DNA: TGTGCCAGCAGTGGAGCACCAGGGAGTAACACTGAAGCTTTCTTT. Translation gives CASSGAPGSNTEAFF.

Points on this clonotype: The germline gene is not matched at one end of the junction; a read error may be the cause. V and J are TRBV28 and TRBJ2-1; D remains unclear. CDR1 and CDR2 from the germline V gene are MDHEN and SYDVKM. The CDR3 totals 15 residues. The DNA for the CDR3 is TGTGCCAGCAGCCCCCTGGACGGATCCTACAGTGAGCAGTTCTTC. This gives the protein CASSPLDGSYSEQFF.